This T cell receptor (beta chain) was obtained from a study of metastatic and nonmetastatic thyroid tumors. The wider study: Both malignant and benign thyroid patients supplied peripheral blood and tumor or nodule tissue samples, across which the repertoires of these patients were then compared.

No patient had received any treatment before thyroid surgery. This clone has more than one count but fewer than ten. Its antigen is undetermined. Methods used by the authors: A classifier for distant metastasis in papillary thyroid cancer was constructed using CDR3 differences observed across clinicopathological groups. TCRdb reprocessed the PCR reads via MiXCR. The V and J calls and clone size come from TCRdb's table, not from the authors' own analysis. The repertoire holds around 18,000 clones, with more than 25% as singletons. Findings of the study overall: Malignant thyroid tumors reportedly exceeded benign nodules significantly in TCR beta diversity, with the difference appearing in blood and tumor.

The V and J ends lost 1 base and 3 bases respectively, with 13 bases between them. Germline loops: CDR1 MNHNS, CDR2 SASEGT. This CDR3 has 15 amino acids. The clonotype originates from a female donor with papillary thyroid cancer or a benign thyroid nodule (not recorded which). Some clones in this sample may be carry-over from other donors' samples. The rearrangement links TRBV6-1 to TRBJ2-7; the D is unclear. The sample was tumor tissue. CDR3 residues: CASSEDLRTVYEQYF. CDR3 coding DNA: TGTGCCAGCAGTGAAGATCTCAGGACGGTCTACGAGCAGTACTTC.